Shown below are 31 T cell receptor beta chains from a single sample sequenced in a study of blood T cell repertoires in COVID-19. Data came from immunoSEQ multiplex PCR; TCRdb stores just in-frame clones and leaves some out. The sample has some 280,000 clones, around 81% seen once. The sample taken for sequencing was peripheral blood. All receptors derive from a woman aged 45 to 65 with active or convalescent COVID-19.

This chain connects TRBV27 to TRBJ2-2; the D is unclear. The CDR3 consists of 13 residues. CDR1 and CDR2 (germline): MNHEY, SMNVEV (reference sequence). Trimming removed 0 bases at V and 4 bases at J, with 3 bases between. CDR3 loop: CASSLSATGELFF. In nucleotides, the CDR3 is TGTGCCAGCAGTTTATCGGCCACCGGGGAGCTGTTTTTT.

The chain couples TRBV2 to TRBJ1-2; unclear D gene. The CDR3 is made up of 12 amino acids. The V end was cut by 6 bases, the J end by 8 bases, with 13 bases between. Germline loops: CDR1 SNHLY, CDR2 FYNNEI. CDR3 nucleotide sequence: TGTGCCAGCAGAGGACTGGGCGGAGGCTACACCTTC. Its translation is CASRGLGGGYTF.

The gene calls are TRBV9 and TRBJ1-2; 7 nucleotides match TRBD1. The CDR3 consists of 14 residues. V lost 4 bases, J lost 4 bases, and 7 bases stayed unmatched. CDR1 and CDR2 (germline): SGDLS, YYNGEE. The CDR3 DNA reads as TGTGCCAGCAGCCCACAGGGGAGCGGCTATGGCTACACCTTC. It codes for CASSPQGSGYGYTF.

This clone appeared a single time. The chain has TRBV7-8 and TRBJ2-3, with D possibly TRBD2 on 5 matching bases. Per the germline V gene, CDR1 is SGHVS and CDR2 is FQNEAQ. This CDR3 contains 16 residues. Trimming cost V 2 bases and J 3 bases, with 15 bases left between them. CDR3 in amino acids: CASSLLTLSGTDTQYF. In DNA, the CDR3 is TGTGCCAGCAGCTTATTGACTCTCTCGGGGACAGATACGCAGTATTTT.

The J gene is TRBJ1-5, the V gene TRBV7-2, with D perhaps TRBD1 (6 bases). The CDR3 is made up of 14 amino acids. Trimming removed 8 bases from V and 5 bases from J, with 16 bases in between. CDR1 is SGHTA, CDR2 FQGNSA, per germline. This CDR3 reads CASALRGGDQPQHF. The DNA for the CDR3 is TGTGCCAGCGCCCTAAGGGGGGGGGATCAGCCCCAGCATTTT.

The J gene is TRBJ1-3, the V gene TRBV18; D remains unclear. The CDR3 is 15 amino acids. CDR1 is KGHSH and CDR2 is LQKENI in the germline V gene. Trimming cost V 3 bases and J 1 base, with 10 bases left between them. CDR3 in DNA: TGTGCCAGCTCACCGCGGGCCGGGTCTGGAAACACCATATATTTT. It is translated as CASSPRAGSGNTIYF.

Here the CDR3 reads CASSLGQGDSPLHF. The CDR3 coding sequence is TGTGCCAGCAGCTTGGGACAGGGAGACTCACCCCTCCACTTT. The chain carries TRBV7-9 and TRBJ1-6; 9 bases fit TRBD1. Germline assignment: CDR1 SEHNR and CDR2 FQNEAQ (reference sequence). This CDR3 region has 14 residues. The V segment lost 3 bases and the J segment 10 bases; nucleotides outside the gene matches: 4.

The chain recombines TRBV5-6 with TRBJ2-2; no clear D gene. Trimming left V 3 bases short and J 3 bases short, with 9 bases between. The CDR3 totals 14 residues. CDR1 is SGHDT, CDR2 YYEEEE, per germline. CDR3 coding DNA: TGTGCCAGCAGCTGGGCCTCCGACACCGGGGAGCTGTTTTTT. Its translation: CASSWASDTGELFF.

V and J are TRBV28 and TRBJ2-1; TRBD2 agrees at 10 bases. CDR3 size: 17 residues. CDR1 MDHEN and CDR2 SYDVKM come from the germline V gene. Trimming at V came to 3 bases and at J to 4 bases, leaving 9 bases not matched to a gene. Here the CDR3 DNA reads TGTGCCAGCAGTTTGATTAGCGGGAGGAAAGGGTACAATGAGCAGTTCTTC. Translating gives CASSLISGRKGYNEQFF.

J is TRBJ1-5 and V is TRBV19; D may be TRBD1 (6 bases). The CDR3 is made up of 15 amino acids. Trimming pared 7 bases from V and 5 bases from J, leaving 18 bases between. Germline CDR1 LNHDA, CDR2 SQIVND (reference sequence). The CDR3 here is CASTKRRGSDQPQHF. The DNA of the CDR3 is TGTGCCAGTACTAAGCGCAGGGGATCGGATCAGCCCCAGCATTTT.

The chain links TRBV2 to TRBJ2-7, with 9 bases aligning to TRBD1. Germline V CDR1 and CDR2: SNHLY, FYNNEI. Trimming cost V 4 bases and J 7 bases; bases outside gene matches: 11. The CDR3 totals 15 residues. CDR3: CASSVVTGGQGEQYF. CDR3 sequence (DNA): TGTGCCAGCAGTGTAGTAACAGGGGGCCAGGGAGAGCAGTACTTC.

In DNA form, the CDR3 reads TGTGCCAGCAGAGCGGGACAGGGGTTCTTCAATGAGCAGTTCTTC. Translated: CASRAGQGFFNEQFF. The chain recombines TRBV2 with TRBJ2-1; 10 bases are shared with TRBD1. CDR3 length: 15 residues. Looked up from germline, CDR1 is SNHLY and CDR2 is FYNNEI. Trimming took 6 bases from V and 6 from J; bases not matched to a gene: 8. The variable domain in full, completed from reference TRBV2 and TRBJ2-1, reads EPEVTQTPSHQVTQMGQEVILRCVPISNHLYFYWYRQILGQKVEFLVSFYNNEISEKSEIFDDQFSVERPDGSNFTLKIRSTKLEDSAMYFCASRAGQGFFNEQFFGPGTRLTVL.

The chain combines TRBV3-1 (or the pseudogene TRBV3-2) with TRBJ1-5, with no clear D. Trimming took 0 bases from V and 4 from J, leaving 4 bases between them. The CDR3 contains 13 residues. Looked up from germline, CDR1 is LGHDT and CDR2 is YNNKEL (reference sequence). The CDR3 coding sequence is TGTGCCAGCAGCCAAGATCGGAATCAGCCCCAGCATTTT. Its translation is CASSQDRNQPQHF.

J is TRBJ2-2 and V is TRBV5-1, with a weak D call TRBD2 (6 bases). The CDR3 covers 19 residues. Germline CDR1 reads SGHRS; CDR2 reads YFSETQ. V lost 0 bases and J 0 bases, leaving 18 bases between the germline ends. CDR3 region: CASSLVRDSTPTNTGELFF. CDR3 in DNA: TGCGCCAGCAGCTTGGTACGGGACTCTACCCCCACGAACACCGGGGAGCTGTTTTTT.

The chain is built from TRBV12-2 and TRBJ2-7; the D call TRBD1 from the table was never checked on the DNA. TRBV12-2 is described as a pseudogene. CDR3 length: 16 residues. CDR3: CASRLAWQWALYEQYF. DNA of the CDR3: TGTGCAAGTCGCTTAGCGTGGCAGTGGGCACTCTACGAGCAGTACTTC.

CDR3 protein: CASSLGQGAGETQYF. The CDR3 DNA reads as TGTGCCAGCAGCCTGGGACAGGGGGCGGGAGAGACCCAGTACTTC. The rearrangement links TRBV3-1 (or the pseudogene TRBV3-2) to TRBJ2-5; 12 nucleotides align to TRBD1. V dropped 4 bases and J dropped 4; count of bases not matched to a gene: 4. This CDR3 spans 15 amino acids. The germline CDR1 and CDR2 sequences are LGHDT and YNNKEL (reference sequence).

In nucleotides, the CDR3 is TGTGCCAGCAGCCAAGTCGGGACAGATAATTCACCCCTCCACTTT. This translates into CASSQVGTDNSPLHF. The chain carries TRBV3-1 (or the pseudogene TRBV3-2) and TRBJ1-6; 7 nucleotides align to TRBD1. V was clipped by 1 base and J by 5 bases; unmatched bases: 2. CDR1 is LGHDT, CDR2 YNNKEL, per germline (reference sequence). This CDR3 contains 15 residues.

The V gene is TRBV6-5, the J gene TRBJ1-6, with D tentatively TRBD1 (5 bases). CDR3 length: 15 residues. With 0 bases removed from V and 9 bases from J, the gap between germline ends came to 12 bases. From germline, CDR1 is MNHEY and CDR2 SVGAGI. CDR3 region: CASSYSSRGSSPLHF. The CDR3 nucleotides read TGTGCCAGCAGTTACTCGAGCCGGGGGAGTTCACCCCTCCACTTT.

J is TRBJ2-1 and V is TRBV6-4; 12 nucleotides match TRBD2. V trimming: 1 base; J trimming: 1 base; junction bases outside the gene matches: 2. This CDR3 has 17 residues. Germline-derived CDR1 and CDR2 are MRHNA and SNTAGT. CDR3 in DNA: TGTGCCAGCAGTGACTTCGGGACTAGCGGGTCCTACAATGAGCAGTTCTTC. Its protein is CASSDFGTSGSYNEQFF.

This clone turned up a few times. Written as DNA, the CDR3 is TGTGCCAGCAGCTTCTCCCTTTTGTACGAGCAGTACTTC. Translating gives CASSFSLLYEQYF. The chain has TRBV11-1 and TRBJ2-7; D unclear. V was shortened by 3 bases and J by 4 bases, with 10 bases between the two germline ends. Germline V lookup: CDR1 SGHAT, CDR2 FQDESV (reference sequence). This CDR3 comprises 13 residues.

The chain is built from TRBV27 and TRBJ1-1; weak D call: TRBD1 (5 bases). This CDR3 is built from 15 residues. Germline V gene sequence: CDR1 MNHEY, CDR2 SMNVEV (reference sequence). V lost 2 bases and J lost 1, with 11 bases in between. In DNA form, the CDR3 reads TGTGCCAGCAGTTTAGGTTGGCAGGGGAACACTGAAGCTTTCTTT. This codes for CASSLGWQGNTEAFF.

Written as DNA, the CDR3 is TGTGCCAGCAGATTAGCGGGAGTCGCAGATACGCAGTATTTT. This sequence encodes CASRLAGVADTQYF. The chain is built from TRBV27 and TRBJ2-3; the match to TRBD2 covers 9 bases. Germline-derived CDR1 and CDR2 are MNHEY and SMNVEV (reference sequence). The CDR3 contains 14 residues. J lost 4 bases, V lost 6 bases, and 5 bases had no gene match.

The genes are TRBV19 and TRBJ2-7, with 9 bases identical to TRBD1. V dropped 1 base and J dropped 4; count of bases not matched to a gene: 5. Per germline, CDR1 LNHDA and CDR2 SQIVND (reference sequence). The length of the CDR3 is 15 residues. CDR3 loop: CASSIGPGQGYEQYF. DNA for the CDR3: TGTGCCAGTAGTATAGGCCCGGGACAGGGTTACGAGCAGTACTTC.

The CDR3 DNA reads as TGTGCCAGCAGCGTAGGGCTAGCGGAAATCTACGAGCAGTACTTC. Amino acid sequence: CASSVGLAEIYEQYF. The V gene is TRBV9, the J gene TRBJ2-7, with TRBD2 matching over 7 bases. Germline-derived CDR1 and CDR2 are SGDLS and YYNGEE. The CDR3 has 15 residues. Germline trimming cut 0 bases from V and 3 bases from J; bases unmatched to any gene: 6.

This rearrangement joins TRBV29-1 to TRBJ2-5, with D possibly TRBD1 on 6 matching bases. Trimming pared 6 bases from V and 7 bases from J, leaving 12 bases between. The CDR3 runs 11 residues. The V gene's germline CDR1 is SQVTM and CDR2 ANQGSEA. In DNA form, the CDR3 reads TGCAGCGTCCGGGACACTGGGACCCAGTACTTC. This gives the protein CSVRDTGTQYF. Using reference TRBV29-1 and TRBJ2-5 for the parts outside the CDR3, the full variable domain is SAVISQKPSRDICQRGTSLTIQCQVDSQVTMMFWYRQQPGQSLTLIATANQGSEATYESGFVIDKFPISRPNLTFSTLTVSNMSPEDSSIYLCSVRDTGTQYFGPGTRLLVL.

CDR3 region: CASSSAGGANQPQHF. The DNA for the CDR3 is TGTGCCAGCAGTTCCGCCGGGGGGGCGAATCAGCCCCAGCATTTT. The gene calls are TRBV6-5 and TRBJ1-5, with a possible D match to TRBD1 (6 bases). The CDR3 is 15 residues long. V was trimmed by 4 bases and J by 4 bases, leaving 14 bases between them. Germline V gives CDR1 MNHEY, CDR2 SVGAGI.

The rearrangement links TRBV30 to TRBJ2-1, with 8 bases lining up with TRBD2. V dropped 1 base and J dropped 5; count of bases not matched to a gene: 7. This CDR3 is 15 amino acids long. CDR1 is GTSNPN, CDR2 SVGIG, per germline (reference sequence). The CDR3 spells CAWSGIAGPDNEQFF. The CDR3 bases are TGTGCCTGGAGTGGAATAGCGGGACCAGACAATGAGCAGTTCTTC. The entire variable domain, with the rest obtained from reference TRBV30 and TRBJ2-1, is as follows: SQTIHQWPATLVQPVGSPLSLECTVEGTSNPNLYWYRQAAGRGLQLLFYSVGIGQISSEVPQNLSASRPQDRQFILSSKKLLLSDSGFYLCAWSGIAGPDNEQFFGPGTRLTVL.

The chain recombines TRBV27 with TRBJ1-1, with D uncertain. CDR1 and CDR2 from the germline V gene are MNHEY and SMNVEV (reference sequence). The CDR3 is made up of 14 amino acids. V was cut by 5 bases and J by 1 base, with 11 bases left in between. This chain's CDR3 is CASSLAGTNTEAFF. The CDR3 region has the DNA TGTGCCAGCAGTCTGGCAGGAACGAACACTGAAGCTTTCTTT.

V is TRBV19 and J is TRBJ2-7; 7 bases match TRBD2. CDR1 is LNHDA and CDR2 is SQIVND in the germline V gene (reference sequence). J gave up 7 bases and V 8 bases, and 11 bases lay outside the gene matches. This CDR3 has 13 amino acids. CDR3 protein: CASRAGAVGEQYF. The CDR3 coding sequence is TGTGCCAGTCGCGCGGGAGCCGTAGGGGAGCAGTACTTC.

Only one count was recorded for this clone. DNA of the CDR3: TGTGCCAGCAGCCCCCGATCGACTCCCGGCTCCTACGAGCAGTACTTC. Amino acids: CASSPRSTPGSYEQYF. This sequence joins TRBV16 and TRBJ2-7; D call uncertain. V dropped 4 bases and J dropped 0 bases, with 16 bases sitting between them. CDR1 is KGHSY, CDR2 FQNENV, per germline. The CDR3 consists of 16 residues.

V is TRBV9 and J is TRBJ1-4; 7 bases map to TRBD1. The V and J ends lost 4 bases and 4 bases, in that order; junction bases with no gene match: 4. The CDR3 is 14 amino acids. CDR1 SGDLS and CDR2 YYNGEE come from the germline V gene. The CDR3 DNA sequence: TGTGCCAGCAGCCTTGGACAGGTTAATGAAAAACTGTTTTTT. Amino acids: CASSLGQVNEKLFF.